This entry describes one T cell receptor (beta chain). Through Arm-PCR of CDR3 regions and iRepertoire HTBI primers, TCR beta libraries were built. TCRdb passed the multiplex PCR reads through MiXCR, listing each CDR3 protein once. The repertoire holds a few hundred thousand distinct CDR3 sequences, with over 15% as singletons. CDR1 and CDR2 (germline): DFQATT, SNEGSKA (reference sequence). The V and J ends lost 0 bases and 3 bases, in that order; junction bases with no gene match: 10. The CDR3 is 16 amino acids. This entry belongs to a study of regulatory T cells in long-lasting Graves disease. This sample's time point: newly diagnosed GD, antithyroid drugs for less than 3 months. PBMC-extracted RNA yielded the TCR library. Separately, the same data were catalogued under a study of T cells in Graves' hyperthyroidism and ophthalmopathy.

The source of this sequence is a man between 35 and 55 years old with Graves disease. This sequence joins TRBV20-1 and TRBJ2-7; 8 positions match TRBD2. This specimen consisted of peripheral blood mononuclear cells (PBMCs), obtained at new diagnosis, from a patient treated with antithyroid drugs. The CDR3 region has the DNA TGCAGTGCTAGAGACCGGGTGGGGACTAGAGTCTACGAGCAGTACTTC. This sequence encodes CSARDRVGTRVYEQYF.